The rows below give T cell receptor beta chains drawn from one sample of a study of post-analysis software for immune sequencing data. A single record per CDR3 protein comes from TCRdb applying MiXCR to the PCR reads. This table has roughly 540,000 distinct CDR3 sequences, around 34% appearing once. The sequencing input was blood. These receptors were collected from a girl younger than 18 with multiple sclerosis. Each CDR3 is given with its conserved first and last residue. Fields, in order: D gene, J gene, V gene, clone size, CDR3 DNA, CDR3 protein. D genes are given only for firm matches. The size field is filled for only some rows; it gives once, few, many or a size class.

TRBD1 | TRBJ1-2 | TRBV5-1 | . | TGCGCCAGCAGCGTCGTAGGGACAGGGACCGGCTACACCTTC | CASSVVGTGTGYTF
TRBD2 | TRBJ2-7 | TRBV3-1 | once | TGTGCCAGCAGCCGGCTAGCGGGAGCCTACGAGCAGTACTTC | CASSRLAGAYEQYF
. | TRBJ2-2 | TRBV5-5 | . | TGTGCCAGCAGCTTGGATGCCGGGGAGCTGTTTTTT | CASSLDAGELFF
TRBD1 | TRBJ1-5 | TRBV4-2 | . | TGTGCCAGCAGCCAACAAATAGGACAGGTTAGCAATCGGCCCCAGCATTTT | CASSQQIGQVSNRPQHF
TRBD2 | TRBJ2-3 | TRBV12-3/TRBV12-4 | . | TGTGCCAGCAGTTTACCCAGCGGGGGGACAGATACGCAGTATTTT | CASSLPSGGTDTQYF
. | TRBJ2-1 | TRBV25-1 | . | TGTGCCAGCAGTGTACTGAATGAGCAGTTCTTC | CASSVLNEQFF
. | TRBJ1-5 | TRBV12-3/TRBV12-4 | . | TGTGCCAGCACCCTGGGGGGTAGGCAGCCCCGGCATTTT | CASTLGGRQPRHF
. | TRBJ2-1 | TRBV5-1 | once | TGCGCCAGCCGCCTCCGGGACAACGGGGGCAATGAGCAGTTCTTC | CASRLRDNGGNEQFF
. | TRBJ1-5 | TRBV15 | few | TGTGCCACCAGCAGAGGTGGAGCGGATCAGCCCCAGCATTTT | CATSRGGADQPQHF
TRBD1 | TRBJ1-1 | TRBV25-1 | . | TGTGCCAGCAGTGGATGGACAGGGCGGAACACTGAAGCTTTCTTT | CASSGWTGRNTEAFF
. | TRBJ1-5 | TRBV18 | few | TGTGCCAGCTCACCACCAGCCCAGGGCCTTCGACAGCCCCAGCATTTT | CASSPPAQGLRQPQHF
TRBD1 | TRBJ1-2 | TRBV5-1 | . | TGCGCCAGCAGCACCCGGACAGGGGACGGCTATGGCTACACCTTC | CASSTRTGDGYGYTF
TRBD2 | TRBJ2-5 | TRBV20-1 | . | TGCAGTGCTAGTATGTTAGCGGGGGCCCGGGAGACCCAGTACTTC | CSASMLAGARETQYF
. | TRBJ2-1 | TRBV3-1 | . | TGTGCCAGCGGTTATATCGGGACACCAAGCAATGAGCAGTTCTTC | CASGYIGTPSNEQFF
. | TRBJ2-3 | TRBV27 | . | TGTGCCAGCAGTTTTCGCCGGAGCACAGATACGCAGTATTTT | CASSFRRSTDTQYF
. | TRBJ2-1 | TRBV5-6 | . | TGTGCCAGCAGCCAGACCATCGAGCAGTTCTTC | CASSQTIEQFF
. | TRBJ1-1 | TRBV7-8 | . | TGTGCCAGCAGCGTGGGGGTTACTGAAGCTTTCTTT | CASSVGVTEAFF
. | TRBJ1-5 | TRBV6-6 | few | TGTGCCAGCAGTTACCGCAGCCGGGGAGATAGCAATCAGCCCCAGCATTTT | CASSYRSRGDSNQPQHF
. | TRBJ1-4 | TRBV7-6 | . | TGTGCCAGCAGCTTAGAGGCCATTTCCCGGGGTGAAAAACTGTTTTTT | CASSLEAISRGEKLFF
TRBD1 | TRBJ2-1 | TRBV15 | . | TGTGCCACCAGCAGAGGCCGGGACAGGGGCTTCTACAATGAGCAGTTCTTC | CATSRGRDRGFYNEQFF
TRBD2 | TRBJ2-7 | TRBV7-8 | few | TGTGCCAGCAGCAGAGTAGCGGGGGGCGGTTACGAGCAGTACTTC | CASSRVAGGGYEQYF
TRBD2 | TRBJ2-7 | TRBV20-1 | . | TGCAGTGCTAACCCGACTAGCGGGGGGTACAATGAGCAGTACTTC | CSANPTSGGYNEQYF
. | TRBJ1-2 | TRBV7-8 | . | TGTGCCAGCAGCTTAGTAAGCGAGGGCTATGGCTACACCTTC | CASSLVSEGYGYTF
. | TRBJ2-7 | TRBV28 | . | TGTGCCAGCAGTTTAGGAGGGAGTCCCTACGAGCAGTACTTC | CASSLGGSPYEQYF
. | TRBJ2-4 | TRBV3-1 | few | TGTGCCAGCAGCCCCCGGGGTAGAGGAAACATTCAGTACTTC | CASSPRGRGNIQYF
TRBD1 | TRBJ2-7 | TRBV2 | . | TGTGCCAGCAAGGACAGGGCCCCCTACGAGCAGTACTTC | CASKDRAPYEQYF
. | TRBJ1-2 | TRBV5-1 | . | TGCGCCAGCAGCACATCAGGCCCCCTTTATGGCTACACCTTC | CASSTSGPLYGYTF
. | TRBJ2-7 | TRBV7-9 | . | TGTGCCAGCAGCTTAAGGGGTATCGAACAGTACTTC | CASSLRGIEQYF
TRBD1 | TRBJ2-1 | TRBV5-1 | . | TGCGCCAGCAGCCGGGGGACAGGGAGGGATGAGCAGTTCTTC | CASSRGTGRDEQFF
TRBD1 | TRBJ1-1 | TRBV9 | . | TGTGCCAGCAGCCAGGACTTGGACAGGGCCACTGAAGCTTTCTTT | CASSQDLDRATEAFF
. | TRBJ2-5 | TRBV20-1 | . | TGCAGTGCTAGACTAACAGGGTCCGAGACCCAGTACTTC | CSARLTGSETQYF
. | TRBJ2-5 | TRBV6-1 | few | TGTGCCACCCGCTGGAGAGCCCCGATGTACCAAGAGACCCAGTACTTC | CATRWRAPMYQETQYF
. | TRBJ2-1 | TRBV6-6 | . | TGTGCCAGCAGTTACCGCAGGGAGGCCGTCTACAATGAGCAGTTCTTC | CASSYRREAVYNEQFF